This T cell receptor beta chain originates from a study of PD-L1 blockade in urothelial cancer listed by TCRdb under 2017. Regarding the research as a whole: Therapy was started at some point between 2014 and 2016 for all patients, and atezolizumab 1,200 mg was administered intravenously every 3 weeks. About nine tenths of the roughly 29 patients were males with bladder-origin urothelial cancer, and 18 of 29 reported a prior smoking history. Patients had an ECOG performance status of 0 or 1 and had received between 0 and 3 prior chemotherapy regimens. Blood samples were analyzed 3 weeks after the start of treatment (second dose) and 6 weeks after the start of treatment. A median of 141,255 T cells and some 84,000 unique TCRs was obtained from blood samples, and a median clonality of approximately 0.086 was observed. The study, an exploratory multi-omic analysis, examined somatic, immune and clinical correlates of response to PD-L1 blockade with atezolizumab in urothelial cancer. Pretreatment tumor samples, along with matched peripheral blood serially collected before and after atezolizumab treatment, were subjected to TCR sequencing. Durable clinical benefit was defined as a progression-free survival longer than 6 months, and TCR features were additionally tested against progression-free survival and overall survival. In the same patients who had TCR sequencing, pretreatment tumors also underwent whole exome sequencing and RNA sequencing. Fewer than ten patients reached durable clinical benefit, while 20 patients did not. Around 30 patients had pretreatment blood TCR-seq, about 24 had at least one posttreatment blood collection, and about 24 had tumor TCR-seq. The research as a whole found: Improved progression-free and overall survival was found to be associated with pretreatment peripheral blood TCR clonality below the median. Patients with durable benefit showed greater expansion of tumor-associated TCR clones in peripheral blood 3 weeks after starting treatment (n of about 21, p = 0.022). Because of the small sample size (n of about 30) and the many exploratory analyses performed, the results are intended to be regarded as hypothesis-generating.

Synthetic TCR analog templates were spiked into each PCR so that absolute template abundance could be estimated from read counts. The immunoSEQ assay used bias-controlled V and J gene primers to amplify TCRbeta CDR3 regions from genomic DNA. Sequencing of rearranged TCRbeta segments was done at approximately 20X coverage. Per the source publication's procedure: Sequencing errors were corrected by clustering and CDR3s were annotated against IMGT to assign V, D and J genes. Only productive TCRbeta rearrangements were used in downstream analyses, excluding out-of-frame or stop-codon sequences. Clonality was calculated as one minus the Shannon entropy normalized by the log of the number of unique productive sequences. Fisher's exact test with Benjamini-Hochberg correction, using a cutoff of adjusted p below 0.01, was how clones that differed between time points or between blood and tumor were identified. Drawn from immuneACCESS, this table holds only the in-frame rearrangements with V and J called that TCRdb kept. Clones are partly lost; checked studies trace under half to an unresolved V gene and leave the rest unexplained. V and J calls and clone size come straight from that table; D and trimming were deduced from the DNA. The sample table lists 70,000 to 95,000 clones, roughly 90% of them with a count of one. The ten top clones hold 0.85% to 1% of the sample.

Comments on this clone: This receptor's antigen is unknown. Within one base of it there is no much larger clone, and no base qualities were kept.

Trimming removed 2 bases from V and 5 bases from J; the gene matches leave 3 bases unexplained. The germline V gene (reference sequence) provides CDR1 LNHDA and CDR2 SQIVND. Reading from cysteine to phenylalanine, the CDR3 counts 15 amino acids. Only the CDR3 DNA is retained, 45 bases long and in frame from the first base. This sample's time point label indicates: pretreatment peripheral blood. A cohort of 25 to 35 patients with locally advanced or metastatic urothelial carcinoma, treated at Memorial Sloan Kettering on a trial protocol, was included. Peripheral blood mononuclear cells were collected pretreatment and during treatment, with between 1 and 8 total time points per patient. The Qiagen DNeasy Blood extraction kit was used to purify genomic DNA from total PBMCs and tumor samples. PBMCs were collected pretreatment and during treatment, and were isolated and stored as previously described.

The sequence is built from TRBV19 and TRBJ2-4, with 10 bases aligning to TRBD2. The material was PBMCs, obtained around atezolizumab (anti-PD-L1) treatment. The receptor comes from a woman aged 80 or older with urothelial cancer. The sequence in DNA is TGTGCCAGTAGTATACCTAGCGGGGGTGAAAACATTCAGTACTTC. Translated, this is CASSIPSGGENIQYF.